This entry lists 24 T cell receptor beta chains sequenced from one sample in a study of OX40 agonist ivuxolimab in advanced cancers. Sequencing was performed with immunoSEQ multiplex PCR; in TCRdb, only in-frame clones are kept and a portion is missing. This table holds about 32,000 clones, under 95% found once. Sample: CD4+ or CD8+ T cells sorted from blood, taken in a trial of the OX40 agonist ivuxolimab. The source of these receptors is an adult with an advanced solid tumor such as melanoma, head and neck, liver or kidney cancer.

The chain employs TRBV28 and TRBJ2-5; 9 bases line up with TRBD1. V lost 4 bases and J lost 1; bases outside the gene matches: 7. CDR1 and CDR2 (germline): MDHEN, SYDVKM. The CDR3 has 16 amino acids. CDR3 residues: CASSWPGTGPQETQYF. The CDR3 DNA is TGTGCCAGCAGTTGGCCCGGGACAGGGCCCCAAGAGACCCAGTACTTC.

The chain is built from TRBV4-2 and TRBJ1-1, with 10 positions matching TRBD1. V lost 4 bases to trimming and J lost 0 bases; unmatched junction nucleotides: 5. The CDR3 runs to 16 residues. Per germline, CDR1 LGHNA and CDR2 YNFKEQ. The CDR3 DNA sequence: TGTGCCAGCAGCCCCCCGGGACAGGGGATGAACACTGAAGCTTTCTTT. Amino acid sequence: CASSPPGQGMNTEAFF.

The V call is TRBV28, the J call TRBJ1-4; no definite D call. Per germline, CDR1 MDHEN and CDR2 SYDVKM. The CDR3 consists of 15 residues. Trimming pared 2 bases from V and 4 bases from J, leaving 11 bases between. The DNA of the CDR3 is TGTGCCAGCAGTTTACTCCCGGAGGTTAATGAAAAACTGTTTTTT. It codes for CASSLLPEVNEKLFF. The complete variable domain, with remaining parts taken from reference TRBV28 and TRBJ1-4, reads DVKVTQSSRYLVKRTGEKVFLECVQDMDHENMFWYRQDPGLGLRLIYFSYDVKMKEKGDIPEGYSVSREKKERFSLILESASTNQTSMYLCASSLLPEVNEKLFFGSGTQLSVL.

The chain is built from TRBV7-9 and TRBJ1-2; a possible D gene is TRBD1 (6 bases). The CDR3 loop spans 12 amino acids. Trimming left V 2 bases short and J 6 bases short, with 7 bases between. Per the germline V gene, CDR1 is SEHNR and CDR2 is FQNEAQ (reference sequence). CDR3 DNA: TGTGCCAGCAGCTTATCAGGGGATGGCTACACCTTC. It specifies CASSLSGDGYTF.

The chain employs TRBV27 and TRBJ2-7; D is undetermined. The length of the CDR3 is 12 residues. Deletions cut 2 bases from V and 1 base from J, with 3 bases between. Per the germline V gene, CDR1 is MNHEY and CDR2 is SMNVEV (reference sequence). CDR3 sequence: CASSLDSYEQYF. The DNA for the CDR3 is TGTGCCAGCAGTTTAGATTCCTACGAGCAGTACTTC.

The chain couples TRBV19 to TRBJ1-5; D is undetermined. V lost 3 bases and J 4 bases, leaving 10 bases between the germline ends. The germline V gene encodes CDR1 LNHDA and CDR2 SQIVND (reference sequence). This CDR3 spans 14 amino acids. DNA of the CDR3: TGTGCCAGTAGTATGATAGGCGGGAATCAGCCCCAGCATTTT. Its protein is CASSMIGGNQPQHF. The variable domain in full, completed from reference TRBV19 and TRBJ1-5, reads DGGITQSPKYLFRKEGQNVTLSCEQNLNHDAMYWYRQDPGQGLRLIYYSQIVNDFQKGDIAEGYSVSREKKESFPLTVTSAQKNPTAFYLCASSMIGGNQPQHFGDGTRLSIL.

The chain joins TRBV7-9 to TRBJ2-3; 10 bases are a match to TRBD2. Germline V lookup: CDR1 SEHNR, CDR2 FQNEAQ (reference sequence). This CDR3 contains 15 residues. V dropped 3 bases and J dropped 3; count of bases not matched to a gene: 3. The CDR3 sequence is CASSFSGGTTDTQYF. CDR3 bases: TGTGCCAGCAGCTTTAGCGGGGGGACGACAGATACGCAGTATTTT.

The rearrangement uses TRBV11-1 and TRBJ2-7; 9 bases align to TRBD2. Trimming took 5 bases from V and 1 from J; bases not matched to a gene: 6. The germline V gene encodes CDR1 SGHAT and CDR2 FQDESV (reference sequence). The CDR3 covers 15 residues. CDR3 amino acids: CASSIQRGESYEQYF. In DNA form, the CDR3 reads TGTGCCAGCAGCATCCAGCGGGGGGAATCCTACGAGCAGTACTTC. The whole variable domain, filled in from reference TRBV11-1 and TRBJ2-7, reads EAEVAQSPRYKITEKSQAVAFWCDPISGHATLYWYRQILGQGPELLVQFQDESVVDDSQLPKDRFSAERLKGVDSTLKIQPAELGDSAMYLCASSIQRGESYEQYFGPGTRLTVT.

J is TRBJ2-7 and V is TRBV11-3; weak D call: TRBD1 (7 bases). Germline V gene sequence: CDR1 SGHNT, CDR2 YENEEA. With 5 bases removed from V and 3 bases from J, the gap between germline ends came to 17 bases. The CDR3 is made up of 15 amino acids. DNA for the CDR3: TGTGCCAGCAGCGCAAGGGGGGACAGCCACTACGAGCAGTACTTC. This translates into CASSARGDSHYEQYF. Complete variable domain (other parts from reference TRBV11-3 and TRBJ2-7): EAGVVQSPRYKIIEKKQPVAFWCNPISGHNTLYWYLQNLGQGPELLIRYENEEAVDDSQLPKDRFSAERLKGVDSTLKIQPAELGDSAVYLCASSARGDSHYEQYFGPGTRLTVT.

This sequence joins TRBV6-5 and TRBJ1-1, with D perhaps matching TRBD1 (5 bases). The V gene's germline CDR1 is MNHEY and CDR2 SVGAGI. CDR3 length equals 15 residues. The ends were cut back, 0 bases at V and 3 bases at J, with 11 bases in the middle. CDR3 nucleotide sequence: TGTGCCAGCAGTTACTCGAGTACGGGGGACACTGAAGCTTTCTTT. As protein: CASSYSSTGDTEAFF.

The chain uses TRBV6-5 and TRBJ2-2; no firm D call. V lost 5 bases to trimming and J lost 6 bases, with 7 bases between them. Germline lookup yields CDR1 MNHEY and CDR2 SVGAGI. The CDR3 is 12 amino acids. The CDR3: CASSRYAGELFF. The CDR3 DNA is TGTGCCAGCAGTCGTTATGCCGGGGAGCTGTTTTTT.

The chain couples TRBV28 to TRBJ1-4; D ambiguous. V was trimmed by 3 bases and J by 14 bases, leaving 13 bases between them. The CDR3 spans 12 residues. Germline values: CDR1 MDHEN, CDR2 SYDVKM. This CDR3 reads CASSFPPQQLFF. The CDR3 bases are TGTGCCAGCAGTTTCCCTCCCCAACAGCTGTTTTTT.

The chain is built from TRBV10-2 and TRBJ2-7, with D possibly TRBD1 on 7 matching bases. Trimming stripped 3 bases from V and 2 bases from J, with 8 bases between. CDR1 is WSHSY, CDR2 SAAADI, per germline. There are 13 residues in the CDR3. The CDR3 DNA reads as TGCGCCAGCAGTGACAGGGGGGCCTACGAGCAGTACGTC. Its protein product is CASSDRGAYEQYV.

The CDR3 DNA reads TGTGCCAGCAGCGCTAGCGGGATCGACGAGCAGTACTTC. Encoded protein: CASSASGIDEQYF. The chain employs TRBV27 and TRBJ2-7; 9 bases are shared with TRBD2. The CDR3 is 13 amino acids. Germline values: CDR1 MNHEY, CDR2 SMNVEV (reference sequence). Unmatched junction bases numbered 5, after V lost 6 bases and J lost 5 bases.

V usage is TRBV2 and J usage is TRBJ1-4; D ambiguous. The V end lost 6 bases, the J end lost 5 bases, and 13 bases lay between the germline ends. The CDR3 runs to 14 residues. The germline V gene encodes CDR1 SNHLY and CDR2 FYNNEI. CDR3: CASRGTTLNEKLFF. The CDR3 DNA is TGTGCCAGCAGGGGAACTACACTCAATGAAAAACTGTTTTTT.

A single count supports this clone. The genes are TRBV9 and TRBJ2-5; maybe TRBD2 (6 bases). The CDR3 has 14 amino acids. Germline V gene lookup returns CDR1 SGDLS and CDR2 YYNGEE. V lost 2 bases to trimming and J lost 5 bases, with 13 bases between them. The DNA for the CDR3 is TGTGCCAGCAGCGTTAGCGGAGCCGGGGAGACCCAGTACTTC. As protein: CASSVSGAGETQYF.

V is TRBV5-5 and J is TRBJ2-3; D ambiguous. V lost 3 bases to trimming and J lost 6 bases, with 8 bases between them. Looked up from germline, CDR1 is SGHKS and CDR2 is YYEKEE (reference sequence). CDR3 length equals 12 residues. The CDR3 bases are TGTGCCAGCAGCTCTGTCGTTGATACGCAGTATTTT. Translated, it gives CASSSVVDTQYF.

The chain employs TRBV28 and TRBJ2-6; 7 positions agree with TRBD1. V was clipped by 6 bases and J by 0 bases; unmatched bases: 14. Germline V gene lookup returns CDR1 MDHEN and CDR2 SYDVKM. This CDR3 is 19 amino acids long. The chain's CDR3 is CASRTEFRDSNSGANVLTF. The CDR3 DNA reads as TGTGCCAGCAGGACCGAGTTCCGGGACAGTAACTCTGGGGCCAACGTCCTGACTTTC.

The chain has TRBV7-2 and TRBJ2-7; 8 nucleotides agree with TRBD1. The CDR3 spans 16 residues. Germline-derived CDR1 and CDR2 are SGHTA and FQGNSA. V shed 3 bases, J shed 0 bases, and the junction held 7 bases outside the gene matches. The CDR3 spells CASSLWWTGSSYEQYV. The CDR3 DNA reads TGTGCCAGCAGCTTGTGGTGGACAGGGAGCTCCTACGAGCAGTACGTC.

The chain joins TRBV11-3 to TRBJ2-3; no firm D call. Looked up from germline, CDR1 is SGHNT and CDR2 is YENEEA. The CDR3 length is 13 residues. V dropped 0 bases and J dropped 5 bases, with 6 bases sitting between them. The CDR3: CASSLDFRDTQYF. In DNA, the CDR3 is TGTGCCAGCAGCTTAGATTTTCGAGATACGCAGTATTTT. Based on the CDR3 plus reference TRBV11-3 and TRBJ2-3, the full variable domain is EAGVVQSPRYKIIEKKQPVAFWCNPISGHNTLYWYLQNLGQGPELLIRYENEEAVDDSQLPKDRFSAERLKGVDSTLKIQPAELGDSAVYLCASSLDFRDTQYFGPGTRLTVL.

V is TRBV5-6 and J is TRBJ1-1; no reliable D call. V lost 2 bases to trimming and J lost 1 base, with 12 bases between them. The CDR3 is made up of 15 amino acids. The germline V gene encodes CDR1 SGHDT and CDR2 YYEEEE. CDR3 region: CASSLNWAANTEAFF. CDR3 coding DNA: TGTGCCAGCAGCTTAAATTGGGCGGCGAACACTGAAGCTTTCTTT.

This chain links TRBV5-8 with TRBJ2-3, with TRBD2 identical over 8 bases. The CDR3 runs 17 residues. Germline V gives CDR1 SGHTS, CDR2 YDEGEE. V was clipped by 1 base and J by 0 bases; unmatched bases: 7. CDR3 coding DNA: TGTGCCAGCAGCTTGAAGTTGACGGGGGGGAGCACAGATACGCAGTATTTT. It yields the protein CASSLKLTGGSTDTQYF.

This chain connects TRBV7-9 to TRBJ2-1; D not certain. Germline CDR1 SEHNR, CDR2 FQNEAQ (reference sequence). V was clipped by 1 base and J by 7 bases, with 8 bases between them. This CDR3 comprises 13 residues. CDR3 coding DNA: TGTGCCAGCAGCTTAGGGGGTTGGAATGAGCAGTTCTTC. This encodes CASSLGGWNEQFF.

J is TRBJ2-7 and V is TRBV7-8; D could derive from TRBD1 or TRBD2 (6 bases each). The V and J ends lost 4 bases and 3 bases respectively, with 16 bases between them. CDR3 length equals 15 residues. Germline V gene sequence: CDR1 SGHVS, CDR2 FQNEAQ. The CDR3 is CASSSGASSFYEQYF. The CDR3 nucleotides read TGTGCCAGCAGCTCGGGGGCCAGTTCTTTCTACGAGCAGTACTTC.